The rows below give T cell receptor beta chains drawn from one sample of a study of blood T cell repertoires in COVID-19. Generated by immunoSEQ multiplex PCR, the TCRdb table keeps only in-frame clones and is missing some. The sample holds 200,000 to 250,000 clones, 80% seen once. Source material: PBMCs or T cells enriched from blood (not recorded which). The origin of the receptors is a woman aged 40 to 50 with acute COVID-19. Both conserved end residues are part of each CDR3. The D gene is left open where the match is weak. Expanded clones are given a class, and other clones once, few, many or no size at all.

DNA: TGTGCCAGCAGTTACAGGGTTGGCACTGAAGCTTTCTTT
CDR3: CASSYRVGTEAFF
J: TRBJ1-1
size: .
D: .
V: TRBV27

DNA: TGTGCCAGCAGTCGAGGGGGCAGCTATGGCTACACCTTC
CDR3: CASSRGGSYGYTF
J: TRBJ1-2
size: .
D: TRBD1
V: TRBV28

DNA: TGTGCCAGCAGCGTAGATTCAGGGAGGGGGATTGAGCAGTTCTTC
CDR3: CASSVDSGRGIEQFF
J: TRBJ2-1
size: .
D: .
V: TRBV9

DNA: TGTGCCAGCAGCCAAGATAACGCGGCAGAATTCCAAGAGACCCAGTACTTC
CDR3: CASSQDNAAEFQETQYF
J: TRBJ2-5
size: .
D: .
V: TRBV4-2

DNA: TGTGCCAGCAGCCAAGATCCGGGTACCTACGAGCAGTACTTC
CDR3: CASSQDPGTYEQYF
J: TRBJ2-7
size: .
D: .
V: TRBV14

DNA: TGCGCCAGCAAGAACAGTCCAGTGGGTAATGAAAAACTGTTTTTT
CDR3: CASKNSPVGNEKLFF
J: TRBJ1-4
size: .
D: .
V: TRBV10-2

DNA: TGTGCCACCAGCGAAAATCGAGTTCACTGGTTCTTC
CDR3: CATSENRVHWFF
J: TRBJ2-1
size: .
D: .
V: TRBV24-1

DNA: TGCGCCAGCAGCCCGGACAGGGGGAATTCACCCCTCCACTTT
CDR3: CASSPDRGNSPLHF
J: TRBJ1-6
size: .
D: TRBD1
V: TRBV5-1

DNA: TGTGCCAGCAGCGTAAGGAGCTCTGGAAACACCATATATTTT
CDR3: CASSVRSSGNTIYF
J: TRBJ1-3
size: once
D: .
V: TRBV2

DNA: TGTGCCATCAGGGGTCTCAACAGCAACAATTCACCCCTCCACTTT
CDR3: CAIRGLNSNNSPLHF
J: TRBJ1-6
size: .
D: .
V: TRBV10-3

DNA: TGTGCCAGCAGCATTGGACGGGAGAACACTGAAGCTTTCTTT
CDR3: CASSIGRENTEAFF
J: TRBJ1-1
size: .
D: .
V: TRBV11-2

DNA: TGTGCCAGCAGGCCTACTAGCGGGACAGATACGCAGTATTTT
CDR3: CASRPTSGTDTQYF
J: TRBJ2-3
size: .
D: TRBD2
V: TRBV7-9

DNA: TGTGCCAGCGGCACCCTTCCCGAGGGATCAGCCAAAAACATTCAGTACTTC
CDR3: CASGTLPEGSAKNIQYF
J: TRBJ2-4
size: once
D: .
V: TRBV28

DNA: TGCGCCAGCAGCTTGTTAAGGGGGAGTCTATACAATGAGCAGTTCTTC
CDR3: CASSLLRGSLYNEQFF
J: TRBJ2-1
size: .
D: .
V: TRBV5-1

DNA: TGTGCCAGCAGCCTGGACAGGGGTAAGGGTCAGCCCCAGCATTTT
CDR3: CASSLDRGKGQPQHF
J: TRBJ1-5
size: .
D: TRBD1
V: TRBV3-1/TRBV3-2